The sequence of this T cell receptor (beta chain) was determined in a study of T cell responses to AZD1222 COVID-19 vaccine. A word on this clone: Antigen specificity is unknown.

The V gene end was trimmed by 2 bases and the J gene end by 6 bases; junction bases not matched to a gene: 3. This CDR3 comprises 13 residues. Germline V gene lookup returns CDR1 SQVTM and CDR2 ANQGSEA. Regarding the study as a whole: Nearly half of spike-specific TCRs reportedly target variant regions that are unmutated in the B.1.351 and B.1.1.7 variants. Baseline antibody screening turned up just a handful of seropositive AZD1222 recipients.

Using immunoSEQ multiplex PCR, the repertoire was profiled, and TCRdb retains in-frame clones only, with some absent. This table holds more than 110,000 clones, just under 95% found once. The sequence was collected from an adult in good health. The chain employs TRBV29-1 and TRBJ2-2, with 7 nucleotides matching TRBD1. This specimen consisted of peripheral blood, obtained on day 0 of AZD1222 vaccination. The DNA for the CDR3 is TGCAGCGTTGAACCCGACAGGGCCGGGGAGCTGTTTTTT. Its translation: CSVEPDRAGELFF.